These 16 T cell receptor beta chains share one sample of origin, sequenced in a study of blood T cell repertoires in COVID-19. The repertoire was sequenced with immunoSEQ multiplex PCR; TCRdb's copy has only in-frame clones and lacks some. The sample has about 83,000 clones; roughly 80% are singletons. The sample consisted of peripheral blood. The origin of the receptors is a woman over 75 with acute or convalescent COVID-19.

A single count supports this clone. The chain combines TRBV28 with TRBJ1-3; D possibly corresponds to TRBD1 (6 bases). Germline lookup yields CDR1 MDHEN and CDR2 SYDVKM. The CDR3 is made up of 14 amino acids. V shed 10 bases and J shed 0 bases, with 13 bases lying between them. The CDR3 loop reads CATRQDLSGNTIYF. For the CDR3, the DNA is TGTGCCACCCGACAGGACCTCTCTGGAAACACCATATATTTT.

The J gene is TRBJ1-1, the V gene TRBV2; the match to TRBD1 covers 11 bases. CDR3 size: 15 residues. Germline-derived CDR1 and CDR2 are SNHLY and FYNNEI. The J segment lost 0 bases and the V segment lost 4 bases, leaving 1 base of the junction unmatched. CDR3 loop: CASSVDRGLNTEAFF. The CDR3 nucleotides are TGTGCCAGCAGTGTGGACAGGGGGCTGAACACTGAAGCTTTCTTT. The full variable domain, rest sourced from reference TRBV2 and TRBJ1-1, is EPEVTQTPSHQVTQMGQEVILRCVPISNHLYFYWYRQILGQKVEFLVSFYNNEISEKSEIFDDQFSVERPDGSNFTLKIRSTKLEDSAMYFCASSVDRGLNTEAFFGQGTRLTVV.

The chain links TRBV2 to TRBJ1-4; TRBD1 aligns across 9 bases. Germline CDR1 reads SNHLY; CDR2 reads FYNNEI. V trimming: 2 bases; J trimming: 5 bases; junction bases outside the gene matches: 3. This CDR3 is built from 15 residues. This CDR3 is CASSERGQGNEKLFF. In DNA, the CDR3 is TGTGCCAGCAGTGAACGGGGACAGGGAAATGAAAAACTGTTTTTT.

This sequence joins TRBV27 and TRBJ2-5; D is possibly TRBD2 (6 bases). V was shortened by 6 bases and J by 2 bases, with 13 bases between the two germline ends. CDR1 is MNHEY, CDR2 SMNVEV, per germline (reference sequence). The CDR3 spans 14 residues. CDR3 in DNA: TGTGCCAGCAGCCCTGGGACTTTACAAGAGACCCAGTACTTC. Protein: CASSPGTLQETQYF.

The genes are TRBV7-3 and TRBJ2-1; D is possibly TRBD2 (5 bases). The germline V gene encodes CDR1 SGHTA and CDR2 FQGTGA. V was trimmed by 2 bases and J by 6 bases, leaving 8 bases between them. CDR3 length: 13 residues. CDR3 region: CASSLAGGNEQFF. CDR3 sequence (DNA): TGTGCCAGCAGCTTAGCGGGTGGCAATGAGCAGTTCTTC.

This chain links TRBV6-5 with TRBJ1-3; no clear D. Germline V gives CDR1 MNHEY, CDR2 SVGAGI. The V and J ends lost 3 bases and 0 bases respectively, with 9 bases between them. The CDR3 is 15 residues long. The chain's CDR3 is CASSYEGISGNTIYF. CDR3 bases: TGTGCCAGCAGTTATGAGGGTATCTCTGGAAACACCATATATTTT.

In its sample, this clone was seen a few times. This chain joins TRBV10-1 and TRBJ2-7, with no clear D. This CDR3 region has 13 residues. The V end was cut by 4 bases, the J end by 4 bases, with 11 bases between. Per the germline V gene, CDR1 is WNHNN and CDR2 is SYGVQD (reference sequence). The CDR3 here is CASSGGKPYEQYF. The CDR3 DNA sequence: TGCGCCAGCAGTGGAGGCAAACCTTACGAGCAGTACTTC.

The rearrangement joins TRBV7-2 to TRBJ1-2, with D perhaps TRBD1 (6 bases). Germline V gives CDR1 SGHTA, CDR2 FQGNSA. Trimming took off 3 bases at V and 4 bases at J, with 9 bases between the two ends. The CDR3 sequence is 13 residues long. The CDR3 bases are TGTGCCAGCAGCTTTACAGGGCCCTATGGCTACACCTTC. Its translation: CASSFTGPYGYTF.

The rearrangement joins TRBV6-2 or TRBV6-3 to TRBJ1-2, with D unclear. V lost 4 bases and J 0 bases, leaving 9 bases between the germline ends. Per the germline V gene, CDR1 is MNHEY and CDR2 is SVGEGT. This CDR3 comprises 14 residues. The CDR3 nucleotides read TGTGCCAGCAGTTTGGCAGCGACTAACTATGGCTACACCTTC. This encodes CASSLAATNYGYTF.

This chain connects TRBV13 to TRBJ1-1; TRBD1 might be the D (5 bases). V gave up 3 bases and J gave up 4 bases, with 15 bases separating them. CDR3 length: 15 amino acids. Germline CDR1 PRHDT, CDR2 FYEKMQ (reference sequence). The CDR3 DNA reads as TGTGCCAGCAGCTTCATCCGGCAGGGTGTCACTGAAGCTTTCTTT. It codes for CASSFIRQGVTEAFF.

V is TRBV11-2 and J is TRBJ1-5; D possibly corresponds to TRBD1 (6 bases). The germline V gene has CDR1 SGHAT and CDR2 FQNNGV. Trimming stripped 5 bases from V and 3 bases from J, with 14 bases between. The CDR3 sequence is 15 residues long. The CDR3 DNA reads as TGTGCCAGCAGCGAACAGGGAACCCCCAATCAGCCCCAGCATTTT. This translates into CASSEQGTPNQPQHF.

This chain uses TRBV27 with TRBJ2-4; weak D call: TRBD2 (5 bases). The CDR3 is 16 amino acids. Deletions cut 6 bases from V and 0 bases from J, with 15 bases between. Per the germline V gene, CDR1 is MNHEY and CDR2 is SMNVEV (reference sequence). This CDR3 is CASSLDTRIAKNIQYF. The CDR3 DNA reads as TGTGCCAGCAGCCTTGATACTAGGATAGCCAAAAACATTCAGTACTTC.

CDR3 residues: CASSQDLTSGLLSDTQYF. The CDR3 DNA reads as TGCGCCAGCAGCCAAGATCTAACTAGCGGCCTCCTTTCAGATACGCAGTATTTT. V usage is TRBV4-3 and J usage is TRBJ2-3; 8 bases fit TRBD2. V gave up 0 bases and J gave up 4 bases; unmatched junction bases: 12. Germline CDR1 and CDR2: LGHNA and YSLEER. The CDR3 is 18 residues long.

This chain uses TRBV5-6 with TRBJ2-7, with D unresolved. The CDR3 contains 15 residues. The germline V gene encodes CDR1 SGHDT and CDR2 YYEEEE. The V gene lost 2 bases and the J gene lost 0 bases, with 12 bases spanning the gap. The CDR3 DNA reads TGTGCCAGCAGCTTCCTAGGAGATTACTCCTACGAGCAGTACTTC. Encoded protein: CASSFLGDYSYEQYF. Complete variable domain (other parts from reference TRBV5-6 and TRBJ2-7): DAGVTQSPTHLIKTRGQQVTLRCSPKSGHDTVSWYQQALGQGPQFIFQYYEEEERQRGNFPDRFSGHQFPNYSSELNVNALLLGDSALYLCASSFLGDYSYEQYFGPGTRLTVT.

V and J are TRBV6-5 and TRBJ1-6; D is possibly TRBD1 (6 bases). Per the germline V gene, CDR1 is MNHEY and CDR2 is SVGAGI. Trimming pared 6 bases from V and 9 bases from J, leaving 15 bases between. The CDR3 is 14 residues long. CDR3 sequence: CASSRDTRSSPLHF. CDR3 in DNA: TGTGCCAGCAGCCGGGACACCCGAAGTTCACCCCTCCACTTT.

This clone was observed a single time. The V and J genes are TRBV2 and TRBJ2-1; TRBD1 matches at 8 bases. Per the germline V gene, CDR1 is SNHLY and CDR2 is FYNNEI. There are 13 residues in the CDR3. V lost 5 bases and J lost 7; bases outside the gene matches: 4. The chain's CDR3 is CASSPRTGNEQFF. The CDR3 nucleotides read TGTGCCAGCAGTCCTCGGACAGGGAATGAGCAGTTCTTC.